The clone carrying this T cell receptor (beta chain) was seen a few times. This record belongs to a study of human T cells and chemical hapten exposure. Time point here: pre-sensitization, week 0. The treatment was: therapeutic diphenylcyclopropenone sensitization with weekly scalp DPC. The CDR3 is made up of 15 amino acids. After removal of 0 bases from V and 3 bases from J, the junction contained 2 bases not matched to a gene. Germline values: CDR1 SGHAT, CDR2 FQNNGV. From the RACE reads, TCRdb called clonotypes with MiXCR, one entry per CDR3 protein. In the table there are fewer than 300,000 distinct CDR3 sequences, approximately 8.6% of which are singletons.

The receptor was derived from a woman between 40 and 55 years old with alopecia areata. Some clones in this sample may be carry-over from other donors' samples. The specimen was whole blood, collected in connection with sensitization to the hapten diphenylcyclopropenone (DPC). The V gene is TRBV11-2, the J gene TRBJ2-3, with 8 positions matching TRBD2. CDR3 residues: CASSLDSGRTDTQYF. CDR3 bases: TGTGCCAGCAGCTTAGACAGCGGGAGAACAGATACGCAGTATTTT.